A single sample gave rise to the 18 T cell receptor beta chains below, sequenced in a study of blood T cell repertoires in COVID-19 (dated by TCRdb to the early 2020s). The library was obtained by the immunoSEQ multiplex PCR assay. Sourced from immuneACCESS, this table was stored by TCRdb with only in-frame sequences that have V and J called. A share of the clones is absent; for the studies checked, an unresolved V gene accounts for under half, and the remainder has no known explanation. The sample records over 150,000 clones, 80% to 90% of which are singletons. 1% to 1.2% of the sample goes to the ten largest clones. What was sequenced was peripheral blood. The receptors stem from a man in his forties or fifties with acute or convalescent COVID-19.

The gene calls are TRBV7-2 and TRBJ2-2, with a possible D match to TRBD1 (5 bases). Germline V CDR1 and CDR2: SGHTA, FQGNSA. Trimming removed 5 bases at V and 4 bases at J, with 17 bases between. CDR3 length equals 16 residues. Here the CDR3 reads CASSQQGQGVTGELFF. DNA of the CDR3: TGTGCCAGCAGCCAGCAAGGGCAGGGTGTCACCGGGGAGCTGTTTTTT.

The count of this clone is one. The J gene is TRBJ1-2, the V gene TRBV30; D is uncertain. This CDR3 contains 13 residues. V was pared by 8 bases and J by 2 bases, with 15 bases between. Germline V gene data show CDR1 as GTSNPN and CDR2 as SVGIG (reference sequence). CDR3 sequence reads: CAGVVQRNYGYTF. CDR3 nucleotides: TGTGCCGGGGTAGTACAGAGAAACTATGGCTACACCTTC.

This sequence joins TRBV10-3 and TRBJ1-1; 9 positions agree with TRBD1. The V gene's germline CDR1 is ENHRY and CDR2 SYGVKD. The CDR3 has 13 residues. V was pared by 10 bases and J by 1 base, with 4 bases of the junction left unmatched. CDR3 sequence reads: CATYRGQNTEAFF. The DNA for the CDR3 is TGTGCCACCTACAGGGGGCAGAACACTGAAGCTTTCTTT.

The CDR3 DNA reads as TGTGCCAGCTCACCCGGGGTCCGGGAGACCCAGTACTTC. Translated: CASSPGVRETQYF. The rearrangement joins TRBV18 to TRBJ2-5; possibly TRBD2 for D (5 bases). Germline V lookup: CDR1 KGHSH, CDR2 LQKENI. V was pared by 3 bases and J by 5 bases, with 10 bases between. The CDR3 contains 13 residues.

The CDR3 sequence is CASSFAGGEGYGYTF. The CDR3 nucleotides are TGTGCCAGCAGTTTCGCGGGGGGGGAAGGGTATGGCTACACCTTC. This rearrangement joins TRBV27 to TRBJ1-2; possibly TRBD1 for D (5 bases). The CDR3 totals 15 residues. The germline gives CDR1 MNHEY, CDR2 SMNVEV (reference sequence). The V end lost 3 bases, the J end lost 5 bases, and 16 bases lay between the germline ends.

The V and J genes are TRBV18 and TRBJ2-2; 9 nucleotides align to TRBD2. CDR1 and CDR2 from the germline V gene are KGHSH and LQKENI. The length of the CDR3 is 14 residues. V shed 4 bases and J 3 bases; nucleotides not matched to a gene: 0. Here the CDR3 reads CASSRTSDTGELFF. The DNA of the CDR3 is TGTGCCAGCTCACGGACTAGCGACACCGGGGAGCTGTTTTTT.

V is TRBV14 and J is TRBJ2-3; no clear D gene. The CDR3 length is 14 residues. Germline V gives CDR1 SGHDN, CDR2 FVKESK. The V and J ends lost 8 bases and 5 bases respectively, with 17 bases between them. The DNA of the CDR3 is TGTGCCAGCTCCATAGACCGTGGAGTAGATACGCAGTATTTT. This encodes CASSIDRGVDTQYF.

Only one count was recorded for this clone. The rearrangement links TRBV2 to TRBJ2-1; D gene uncertain. CDR3 size: 13 residues. Germline CDR1 and CDR2: SNHLY and FYNNEI. Trimming shortened V by 1 base and J by 5 bases, and 6 bases separated the two germline ends. The CDR3 nucleotides are TGTGCCAGCAGTGAAGGCAGGAACAATGAGCAGTTCTTC. Protein: CASSEGRNNEQFF.

The chain has TRBV5-1 and TRBJ1-2; 7 bases agree with TRBD1. The CDR3 is 14 amino acids. Germline V gene data show CDR1 as SGHRS and CDR2 as YFSETQ. The V gene end was trimmed by 0 bases and the J gene end by 7 bases; junction bases not matched to a gene: 6. The CDR3 DNA sequence: TGCGCCAGCAGCTTGGCCGGGACAGAGGGTGGCTACACCTTC. Its protein is CASSLAGTEGGYTF. The whole variable domain, remainder taken from reference TRBV5-1 and TRBJ1-2, is KAGVTQTPRYLIKTRGQQVTLSCSPISGHRSVSWYQQTPGQGLQFLFEYFSETQRNKGNFPGRFSGRQFSNSRSEMNVSTLELGDSALYLCASSLAGTEGGYTFGSGTRLTVV.

This clone was observed a single time. The sample contains more than one DNA sequence encoding this CDR3. The rearrangement uses TRBV9 and TRBJ2-7; TRBD1 agrees at 10 bases. Germline CDR1 is SGDLS and CDR2 is YYNGEE. V shed 0 bases, J shed 5 bases, and the junction held 2 bases outside the gene matches. The CDR3 is 14 residues long. The CDR3 is CASSVGTGGDEQYF. CDR3 sequence (DNA): TGTGCCAGCAGCGTAGGGACAGGGGGTGACGAGCAGTACTTC.

The chain joins TRBV2 to TRBJ1-3; tentatively, D is TRBD1 (5 bases). CDR1 is SNHLY, CDR2 FYNNEI, per germline. CDR3 length equals 12 residues. V was clipped by 8 bases and J by 4 bases, with 9 bases between them. As DNA, the CDR3 is TGTGCCAGCGCGAGACAGGGAAACACCATATATTTT. It specifies CASARQGNTIYF.

This clone was detected only once. This may come from a read error, since a much larger clone is one base off. The gene calls are TRBV2 and TRBJ2-7; no clear D. The V end lost 6 bases, the J end lost 2 bases, and 5 bases lay between the germline ends. The CDR3 totals 11 residues. The germline V gene has CDR1 SNHLY and CDR2 FYNNEI. The CDR3: CASSQTYEQYF. The CDR3 DNA reads TGTGCCAGCAGCCAGACCTACGAGCAGTACTTC. The complete variable domain, with remaining parts taken from reference TRBV2 and TRBJ2-7, reads EPEVTQTPSHQVTQMGQEVILRCVPISNHLYFYWYRQILGQKVEFLVSFYNNEISEKSEIFDDQFSVERPDGSNFTLKIRSTKLEDSAMYFCASSQTYEQYFGPGTRLTVT.

This clone was seen only a few times. This sequence joins TRBV19 and TRBJ1-1, with D perhaps matching TRBD1 (5 bases). Germline V gene lookup returns CDR1 LNHDA and CDR2 SQIVND (reference sequence). V was cut by 3 bases and J by 4 bases, with 21 bases left in between. This CDR3 has 17 amino acids. CDR3 protein: CASSISSGGAVGTEAFF. In DNA, the CDR3 is TGTGCCAGTAGTATTTCTTCAGGAGGGGCGGTCGGCACTGAAGCTTTCTTT.

CDR3 loop: CAIRQTSYTDTQYF. In DNA form, the CDR3 reads TGTGCCATCAGGCAAACCTCCTACACAGATACGCAGTATTTT. The chain uses TRBV10-3 and TRBJ2-3; D not certain. This CDR3 spans 14 amino acids. With 6 bases removed from V and 2 bases from J, the gap between germline ends came to 12 bases. Germline-derived CDR1 and CDR2 are ENHRY and SYGVKD.

The chain is built from TRBV5-6 and TRBJ1-4; possible D gene TRBD1, 5 bases. Germline V gene sequence: CDR1 SGHDT, CDR2 YYEEEE. V was trimmed by 4 bases and J by 7 bases, leaving 17 bases between them. The CDR3 has 15 amino acids. The CDR3 bases are TGTGCCAGCAGCAGCCGCCTGGGGGGTCTTGAAAAACTGTTTTTT. Translating it yields CASSSRLGGLEKLFF.

V is TRBV5-1 and J is TRBJ2-2; the match to TRBD1 covers 7 bases. V was clipped by 1 base and J by 4 bases; unmatched bases: 7. The CDR3 is 16 amino acids. Per germline, CDR1 SGHRS and CDR2 YFSETQ. The CDR3 coding sequence is TGCGCCAGCAGCTTGATCTCACAGGGGTTCACCGGGGAGCTGTTTTTT. It codes for CASSLISQGFTGELFF.

This chain connects TRBV7-6 to TRBJ2-2, with D perhaps matching TRBD2 (6 bases). The V and J ends lost 3 bases and 1 base respectively, with 12 bases between them. Germline lookup yields CDR1 SGHVS and CDR2 FNYEAQ. The length of the CDR3 is 16 residues. The chain's CDR3 is CASSLSVGGNTGELFF. DNA of the CDR3: TGTGCCAGCAGCTTGTCGGTCGGGGGGAACACCGGGGAGCTGTTTTTT. The variable domain in full, completed from reference TRBV7-6 and TRBJ2-2, reads GAGVSQSPRYKVTKRGQDVALRCDPISGHVSLYWYRQALGQGPEFLTYFNYEAQQDKSGLPNDRFSAERPEGSISTLTIQRTEQRDSAMYRCASSLSVGGNTGELFFGEGSRLTVL.

This chain uses TRBV27 with TRBJ2-5; 11 bases map to TRBD2. The V and J ends lost 3 bases and 3 bases, in that order; junction bases with no gene match: 6. Germline CDR1 MNHEY, CDR2 SMNVEV (reference sequence). This CDR3 is 16 amino acids long. The CDR3 spells CASSFLAGGPKETQYF. Here the CDR3 DNA reads TGTGCCAGCAGTTTCCTAGCGGGAGGACCGAAAGAGACCCAGTACTTC.